The 19 T cell receptor beta chains below were found in one sample sequenced in a study of beta chain features in type 1 diabetes. Sequenced material consisted of expressed TCRB transcripts (all of the isolated RNA was reverse transcribed). Method: immunoSEQ multiplex PCR; TCRdb's copy keeps in-frame clones and lacks some. The sample consists of about 620,000 clones, roughly 16% of them appearing once. Specimen: naive CD4+ T cells from blood. Every receptor here comes from a man younger than 35 in good health.

The CDR3 here is CASSLEGGGGLAQYF. The DNA of the CDR3 is TGTGCCAGCAGCTTAGAAGGGGGCGGGGGCTTGGCCCAGTACTTC. The V call is TRBV7-2, the J call TRBJ2-5; tentatively, D is TRBD1 or TRBD2 (7 bases each). V shed 1 base and J shed 9 bases, with 18 bases lying between them. Germline V gene lookup returns CDR1 SGHTA and CDR2 FQGNSA. The CDR3 contains 15 residues. Drawing the rest from reference TRBV7-2 and TRBJ2-5, the complete variable domain is GAGVSQSPSNKVTEKGKDVELRCDPISGHTALYWYRQSLGQGLEFLIYFQGNSAPDKSGLPSDRFSAERTGGSVSTLTIQRTQQEDSAVYLCASSLEGGGGLAQYFGPGTRLLVL.

This chain joins TRBV29-1 and TRBJ1-4; D is perhaps TRBD1 (6 bases). The CDR3 has 14 amino acids. Trimming took 7 bases from V and 5 from J, leaving 17 bases between them. Germline lookup yields CDR1 SQVTM and CDR2 ANQGSEA. The CDR3 coding sequence is TGCAGCGGTGTTTCGGGGGGCGCGAATGAAAAACTGTTTTTT. Its translation is CSGVSGGANEKLFF.

This clone was counted a few times. The V call is TRBV5-1, the J call TRBJ2-7; possibly TRBD1 for D (6 bases). Trimming shortened V by 1 base and J by 7 bases, and 24 bases separated the two germline ends. This CDR3 has 17 residues. The germline CDR1 and CDR2 sequences are SGHRS and YFSETQ. The CDR3 coding sequence is TGCGCCAGCAGCTTGCGCTACTTTGGACAGTCTTCGGGGGAGCAGTACTTC. This gives the protein CASSLRYFGQSSGEQYF.

Only a few counts were recorded for this clone. The chain is built from TRBV7-2 and TRBJ1-3; D might be TRBD1 (5 bases). Per germline, CDR1 SGHTA and CDR2 FQGNSA. V dropped 7 bases and J dropped 4 bases, with 11 bases sitting between them. This CDR3 is 13 amino acids long. CDR3 sequence (DNA): TGTGCCAGCACCAGGGCCTCCGGAAACACCATATATTTT. It is translated as CASTRASGNTIYF.

This clone was observed a few times. The chain couples TRBV5-4 to TRBJ1-1; 10 positions agree with TRBD1. V lost 3 bases to trimming and J lost 5 bases; unmatched junction nucleotides: 7. Per the germline V gene, CDR1 is SGHNT and CDR2 is YYREEE (reference sequence). There are 15 residues in the CDR3. In nucleotides, the CDR3 is TGTGCCAGCAGCTACCAGGACAGGGGGATTACTGAAGCTTTCTTT. Translated, it gives CASSYQDRGITEAFF.

This clone came up a few times. The chain employs TRBV29-1 and TRBJ2-3; TRBD2 agrees at 8 bases. Germline-derived CDR1 and CDR2 are SQVTM and ANQGSEA. V shed 6 bases and J 2 bases; nucleotides not matched to a gene: 10. This CDR3 region has 15 residues. This chain's CDR3 is CSVVAGTRITDTQYF. CDR3 nucleotides: TGCAGCGTGGTAGCGGGGACCCGAATCACAGATACGCAGTATTTT.

DNA for the CDR3: TGTGCCTGGAGGTCGAAGGGCGAGCAGTACTTC. Translating it yields CAWRSKGEQYF. The chain uses TRBV30 and TRBJ2-5; D unresolved. Judging by the DNA end, TRBJ2-7 fits better; the J call may be wrong. This CDR3 is 11 amino acids long. Per germline, CDR1 GTSNPN and CDR2 SVGIG (reference sequence).

The CDR3 sequence is CASSESLAGGNNEQFF. The CDR3 bases are TGTGCCAGCAGTGAAAGTTTAGCGGGGGGCAACAATGAGCAGTTCTTC. This chain joins TRBV2 and TRBJ2-1, with 10 bases aligning to TRBD2. Trimming cost V 2 bases and J 5 bases; bases outside gene matches: 6. Germline V gene sequence: CDR1 SNHLY, CDR2 FYNNEI. The CDR3 contains 16 residues. The complete variable domain, with remaining parts taken from reference TRBV2 and TRBJ2-1, reads EPEVTQTPSHQVTQMGQEVILRCVPISNHLYFYWYRQILGQKVEFLVSFYNNEISEKSEIFDDQFSVERPDGSNFTLKIRSTKLEDSAMYFCASSESLAGGNNEQFFGPGTRLTVL.

This sequence joins TRBV5-4 and TRBJ2-7; possibly TRBD1 or TRBD2 for D (5 bases each). The CDR3 sequence is 17 residues long. The ends were cut back, 0 bases at V and 0 bases at J, with 16 bases in the middle. In germline, CDR1 is SGHNT, CDR2 YYREEE (reference sequence). Here the CDR3 reads CASSLGPRDGSSYEQYF. The CDR3 DNA is TGTGCCAGCAGCTTGGGGCCCCGGGACGGAAGCTCCTACGAGCAGTACTTC.

The chain recombines TRBV30 with TRBJ2-1; 7 bases match TRBD1. J gave up 4 bases and V 2 bases, and 5 bases lay outside the gene matches. Germline CDR1 reads GTSNPN; CDR2 reads SVGIG (reference sequence). The CDR3 is made up of 14 amino acids. This CDR3 is CAWSLPGGYNEQFF. DNA of the CDR3: TGTGCCTGGAGTTTACCAGGGGGTTACAATGAGCAGTTCTTC.

In its sample, this clone was seen a few times. V is TRBV27 and J is TRBJ1-4, with TRBD1 identical over 7 bases. CDR1 is MNHEY, CDR2 SMNVEV, per germline (reference sequence). The CDR3 is 14 residues long. After removal of 2 bases from V and 7 bases from J, the junction contained 4 bases not matched to a gene. The CDR3 region has the DNA TGTGCCAGCAGTTTACGAGGGGGCGGTGAAAAACTGTTTTTT. It translates to CASSLRGGGEKLFF.

This rearrangement joins TRBV28 to TRBJ1-2; D not resolved. The V and J ends lost 2 bases and 4 bases respectively, with 11 bases between them. Germline V gene sequence: CDR1 MDHEN, CDR2 SYDVKM. The CDR3 sequence is 14 residues long. CDR3 sequence reads: CASSLKPGVYGYTF. In nucleotides, the CDR3 is TGTGCCAGCAGTTTAAAGCCCGGAGTCTATGGCTACACCTTC.

This chain connects TRBV28 to TRBJ1-5; D is uncertain. Germline V gene lookup returns CDR1 MDHEN and CDR2 SYDVKM. This CDR3 has 16 amino acids. V lost 8 bases and J lost 0, with 17 bases in between. The CDR3 nucleotides are TGTGCCAGCGCTTTGGGCGGGTTGGTTAGCAATCAGCCCCAGCATTTT. Translating gives CASALGGLVSNQPQHF.

This sequence joins TRBV5-4 and TRBJ1-2; 11 bases align to TRBD1. With 4 bases clipped from V and 8 bases from J, the junction kept 10 bases outside the gene matches. Germline loops: CDR1 SGHNT, CDR2 YYREEE (reference sequence). This CDR3 region has 15 residues. CDR3 amino acids: CASSAGQGAREGYTF. The CDR3 nucleotides are TGTGCCAGCAGCGCCGGACAGGGGGCGCGTGAAGGCTACACCTTC.

This chain connects TRBV9 to TRBJ2-1, with TRBD1 as a possible D gene (6 bases). The germline V and J ends were trimmed by 1 base and 7 bases, with 9 bases remaining between them. CDR3 size: 13 residues. Germline CDR1 is SGDLS and CDR2 is YYNGEE. The DNA for the CDR3 is TGTGCCAGCAGCGTATCAGGGGTTAATGAGCAGTTCTTC. Protein product: CASSVSGVNEQFF. The whole variable domain, filled in from reference TRBV9 and TRBJ2-1, reads DSGVTQTPKHLITATGQRVTLRCSPRSGDLSVYWYQQSLDQGLQFLIQYYNGEERAKGNILERFSAQQFPDLHSELNLSSLELGDSALYFCASSVSGVNEQFFGPGTRLTVL.

Written as DNA, the CDR3 is TGTGCCAGCAGCTTAGGACGGACAGGGGAAGGAAGCTACACCTTC. Protein: CASSLGRTGEGSYTF. The V and J genes are TRBV7-2 and TRBJ1-2; 9 bases map to TRBD1. The ends lost 1 base at V and 9 bases at J; junction bases unmatched: 9. Germline loops: CDR1 SGHTA, CDR2 FQGNSA. CDR3 length: 15 amino acids. The full variable domain, completed using reference TRBV7-2 and TRBJ1-2, is GAGVSQSPSNKVTEKGKDVELRCDPISGHTALYWYRQSLGQGLEFLIYFQGNSAPDKSGLPSDRFSAERTGGSVSTLTIQRTQQEDSAVYLCASSLGRTGEGSYTFGSGTRLTVV.

This sequence joins TRBV6-6 and TRBJ2-5; 8 bases fit TRBD1. The length of the CDR3 is 15 residues. V lost 2 bases to trimming and J lost 1 base; unmatched junction nucleotides: 3. Germline CDR1 is MNHNY and CDR2 is SVGAGI (reference sequence). CDR3 in DNA: TGTGCCAGCAGTTACGGACAGGGACTCCAAGAGACCCAGTACTTC. Protein: CASSYGQGLQETQYF.

A few counts support this clone. The gene calls are TRBV6-1 and TRBJ2-2; the match to TRBD1 covers 9 bases. CDR1 is MNHNS and CDR2 is SASEGT in the germline V gene. The CDR3 extends over 15 amino acids. With V trimmed by 7 bases and J by 3 bases, 6 bases remained unmatched. The CDR3 protein is CASMTGTGYTGELFF. For the CDR3, the DNA is TGTGCCAGCATGACCGGGACAGGGTACACCGGGGAGCTGTTTTTT.

This clone was seen a few times. The J gene is TRBJ2-3, the V gene TRBV6-1; D is undetermined. V was trimmed by 7 bases and J by 2 bases, leaving 13 bases between them. The CDR3 sequence is 14 residues long. The germline V gene encodes CDR1 MNHNS and CDR2 SASEGT. CDR3 in amino acids: CASIRRSTTDTQYF. The DNA for the CDR3 is TGTGCCAGCATTCGGCGGTCGACCACAGATACGCAGTATTTT.